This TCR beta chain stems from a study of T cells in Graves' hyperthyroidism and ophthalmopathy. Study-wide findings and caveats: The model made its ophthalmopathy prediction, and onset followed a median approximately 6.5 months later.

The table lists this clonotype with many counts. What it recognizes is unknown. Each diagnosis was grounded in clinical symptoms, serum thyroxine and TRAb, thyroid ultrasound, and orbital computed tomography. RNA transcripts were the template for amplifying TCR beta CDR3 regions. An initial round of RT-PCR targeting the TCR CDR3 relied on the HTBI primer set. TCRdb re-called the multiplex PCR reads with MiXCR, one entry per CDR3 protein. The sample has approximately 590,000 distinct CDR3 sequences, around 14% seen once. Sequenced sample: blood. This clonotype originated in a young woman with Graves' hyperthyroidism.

The DNA for the CDR3 is TGTGCCAGCAGTCAAACTAGCGGAGGTTTCACAGATACGCAGTATTTT. Translation: CASSQTSGGFTDTQYF. The chain recombines TRBV28 with TRBJ2-3; 8 bases line up with TRBD2. The junction had 9 bases not matched to a gene; V was cut back by 5 bases and J by 2 bases. The length of the CDR3 is 16 residues. The germline V gene encodes CDR1 MDHEN and CDR2 SYDVKM.